These 9 T cell receptor beta chains were all obtained from the same sample, sequenced in a study of T cell repertoires in cytomegalovirus infection. TCRdb used MiXCR to reprocess the reads, holding one entry per CDR3 protein. Of 86,000 or so distinct CDR3 sequences in the sample, roughly a quarter were seen once. No antigens are known for them. This specimen was CD8+ T cells from cultured PBMCs, taken from culture after CMV antigen stimulation. These receptors came from a human donor in good health (CMV status not recorded). Some clones in this sample may be carry-over from other donors' samples.

The chain couples TRBV20-1 to TRBJ2-3; a possible D gene is TRBD1 (5 bases). Trimming removed 1 base from V and 0 bases from J, with 11 bases in between. CDR1 is DFQATT and CDR2 is SNEGSKA in the germline V gene (reference sequence). The CDR3 is made up of 15 amino acids. CDR3 region: CSARAIGVSTDTQYF. In DNA, the CDR3 is TGCAGTGCTAGAGCGATAGGGGTCAGCACAGATACGCAGTATTTT.

This clonotype was found a few times. The CDR3 DNA sequence: TGTGCCTGGACTCTCTTGGGACAGGGGAACCAAGAGACCCAGTACTTC. Translation: CAWTLLGQGNQETQYF. The chain links TRBV30 to TRBJ2-5, with 10 bases lining up with TRBD1. The CDR3 length is 16 residues. J lost 0 bases, V lost 4 bases, and 8 bases had no gene match. Germline loops: CDR1 GTSNPN, CDR2 SVGIG (reference sequence).

A remark on this clonotype: This likely comes from a read error, as the CDR3 has no conserved phenylalanine or tryptophan at its end. The chain links TRBV24-1 to TRBJ2-3; 7 bases agree with TRBD1. Germline V gene data show CDR1 as KGHDR and CDR2 as SFDVKD. This CDR3 spans 14 amino acids. Losses at the gene ends were 5 bases for V and 2 bases for J; bases not matched to a gene: 3. The chain's CDR3 is CATSVDRVTDTQYS. CDR3 nucleotide sequence: TGTGCCACCAGTGTTGACAGGGTCACAGATACGCAGTATTCT.

The V call is TRBV6-1, the J call TRBJ1-3, with D perhaps matching TRBD1 (6 bases). This CDR3 comprises 13 residues. CDR1 is MNHNS and CDR2 is SASEGT in the germline V gene. CDR3 sequence: CAGGGRIGNTIYF. The CDR3 DNA reads as TGTGCTGGGGGGGGCCGGATTGGAAACACCATATATTTT.

This clonotype was observed many times. The rearrangement links TRBV14 to TRBJ2-7; D perhaps matches TRBD2 (5 bases). Between the trimmed V and J ends, which lost 1 base and 5 bases, there was a span of 9 bases. The CDR3 extends over 13 amino acids. Germline CDR1 is SGHDN and CDR2 is FVKESK. For the CDR3, the DNA is TGTGCCAGCAGCCAAGGGAGGCAAAACGAGCAGTACTTC. It specifies CASSQGRQNEQYF. Filled out from reference TRBV14 and TRBJ2-7, the complete variable domain reads EAGVTQFPSHSVIEKGQTVTLRCDPISGHDNLYWYRRVMGKEIKFLLHFVKESKQDESGMPNNRFLAERTGGTYSTLKVQPAELEDSGVYFCASSQGRQNEQYFGPGTRLTVT.

This chain uses TRBV12-3 or TRBV12-4 with TRBJ2-1, with 10 bases matching TRBD1. The trim removed 6 bases at V and 8 bases at J, leaving 16 bases unmatched. The CDR3 is 17 residues long. In nucleotides, the CDR3 is TGTGCCAGCAGGGGCTTACTAGCCGGGACAGGGGTCGATGAGCAGTTCTTC. Translation: CASRGLLAGTGVDEQFF.

This chain joins TRBV6-5 and TRBJ1-2; D might be TRBD1 (5 bases). The CDR3 has 17 residues. V was shortened by 4 bases and J by 2 bases, with 20 bases between the two germline ends. Germline V CDR1 and CDR2: MNHEY, SVGAGI. The CDR3 loop is CASSSYLSVDSNYGYTF. In DNA form, the CDR3 reads TGTGCCAGCAGTTCCTACTTATCCGTCGACAGCAACTATGGCTACACCTTC.

This chain connects TRBV10-3 to TRBJ2-5; D is uncertain. Germline assignment: CDR1 ENHRY and CDR2 SYGVKD. Trimming took off 6 bases at V and 2 bases at J, with 7 bases between the two ends. The CDR3 loop spans 12 amino acids. DNA for the CDR3: TGTGCCATCAGGAGTCCACAAGAGACCCAGTACTTC. It translates to CAIRSPQETQYF.

This clonotype was detected a few times. The V gene is TRBV4-1, the J gene TRBJ1-2; D is uncertain. CDR3 length: 13 amino acids. V dropped 6 bases and J dropped 6 bases, with 14 bases sitting between them. CDR1 and CDR2 (germline): MGHRA, YSYEKL. The CDR3 nucleotides read TGCGCCAGCAGAACCATGGGGAGTGATGGCTACACCTTC. Protein sequence: CASRTMGSDGYTF.